One and the same sample provided the 30 T cell receptor beta chains below, sequenced in a study of CD8+ T cells in alopecia areata (dated by TCRdb to the late 2010s). Library prep was done by the immunoSEQ multiplex PCR assay. For TCR sequencing, RNA was extracted from every sample and reverse transcribed into cDNA to serve as template. TCRdb retrieved this table from immuneACCESS and kept in-frame rearrangements only. Not all clones are present; in checked studies, unresolved V genes account for under half, and no reason is known for the remainder. For this sample there are 140,000 to 150,000 clones; about 60% appear just once. The ten largest clones take up around 6% of the sample. What the time point label conveys for this sample: baseline before oral tofacitinib. The source was CD4+ T cells sorted from blood, collected at week 0. Every receptor here comes from a human donor with alopecia areata.

CDR3 residues: CASSLKDLAKNIQYF. Written as DNA, the CDR3 is TGTGCCAGCAGCTTGAAGGACCTAGCCAAAAACATTCAGTACTTC. The chain combines TRBV5-6 with TRBJ2-4; D not certain. Germline V gene sequence: CDR1 SGHDT, CDR2 YYEEEE. V was clipped by 1 base and J by 0 bases, with 8 bases between them. The CDR3 is 15 amino acids.

This clone was seen only a few times. The genes are TRBV10-3 and TRBJ2-2, with D possibly being TRBD1 or TRBD2 (5 bases each). Germline-derived CDR1 and CDR2 are ENHRY and SYGVKD. V dropped 2 bases and J dropped 5 bases, with 21 bases sitting between them. This CDR3 has 18 amino acids. DNA for the CDR3: TGTGCCATCAGTGAGCCCACGGCCGGAGCCTGGGGGACCGGGGAGCTGTTTTTT. Protein sequence: CAISEPTAGAWGTGELFF.

The chain carries TRBV7-2 and TRBJ2-3; 10 bases line up with TRBD2. V was clipped by 4 bases and J by 4 bases; unmatched bases: 8. The CDR3 totals 16 residues. The germline V gene has CDR1 SGHTA and CDR2 FQGNSA. CDR3 loop: CASSSRSGGAADTQYF. CDR3 DNA: TGTGCCAGCAGCTCCCGAAGCGGGGGGGCAGCAGATACGCAGTATTTT.

In this sample, this clone turned up a few times. This chain links TRBV27 with TRBJ1-1, with TRBD1 matching over 11 bases. Germline assignment: CDR1 MNHEY and CDR2 SMNVEV (reference sequence). This CDR3 has 16 residues. The junction had 5 bases not matched to a gene; V was cut back by 0 bases and J by 5 bases. In DNA form, the CDR3 reads TGTGCCAGCAGTTTATCTTTCGGGACAGGGGGAACTGAAGCTTTCTTT. This sequence encodes CASSLSFGTGGTEAFF.

This chain joins TRBV30 and TRBJ2-6, with D unresolved. CDR1 is GTSNPN and CDR2 is SVGIG in the germline V gene (reference sequence). The V gene lost 5 bases and the J gene lost 4 bases, with 12 bases spanning the gap. The CDR3 contains 14 residues. CDR3 in amino acids: CAWAPLRGANVLTF. The CDR3 DNA reads TGTGCCTGGGCGCCCCTTCGGGGGGCCAACGTCCTGACTTTC.

The V call is TRBV7-8, the J call TRBJ2-5; D unresolved. Deletions cut 0 bases from V and 5 bases from J, with 13 bases between. The CDR3 consists of 15 residues. Germline V CDR1 and CDR2: SGHVS, FQNEAQ. The CDR3 nucleotides read TGTGCCAGCAGCTTAGCACGTAATTCCTTTGAGACCCAGTACTTC. As protein: CASSLARNSFETQYF.

The chain employs TRBV30 and TRBJ2-1; TRBD2 aligns across 10 bases. This CDR3 is built from 14 residues. Germline values: CDR1 GTSNPN, CDR2 SVGIG (reference sequence). Trimming removed 3 bases from V and 1 base from J; junction bases left unmatched: 0. CDR3: CAWRAGGSYNEQFF. The CDR3 DNA reads TGTGCCTGGAGAGCGGGGGGGTCCTACAATGAGCAGTTCTTC.

This clone came up once. The chain couples TRBV15 to TRBJ2-3, with D uncertain. V was cut by 2 bases and J by 6 bases, with 6 bases left in between. The CDR3 totals 12 residues. From germline, CDR1 is LNHNV and CDR2 YYDKDF (reference sequence). CDR3 loop: CATSRPPDTQYF. The CDR3 DNA is TGTGCCACCAGCAGACCCCCCGATACGCAGTATTTT.

The chain carries TRBV29-1 and TRBJ1-3; 8 nucleotides match TRBD1. Germline V gene lookup returns CDR1 SQVTM and CDR2 ANQGSEA. V dropped 6 bases and J dropped 4; count of bases not matched to a gene: 2. CDR3 length equals 12 residues. The CDR3 nucleotides read TGCAGCGTACAGGGGGTCGGAAACACCATATATTTT. Residues: CSVQGVGNTIYF.

This chain connects TRBV29-1 to TRBJ1-1; D perhaps matches TRBD1 (5 bases). The CDR3 is made up of 15 amino acids. Trimming removed 2 bases from V and 1 base from J, with 14 bases in between. The germline CDR1 and CDR2 sequences are SQVTM and ANQGSEA. For the CDR3, the DNA is TGCAGCGTTGAACGGACGGGGGGGACGAACACTGAAGCTTTCTTT. Amino acids: CSVERTGGTNTEAFF. The entire variable domain, with the rest obtained from reference TRBV29-1 and TRBJ1-1, is as follows: SAVISQKPSRDICQRGTSLTIQCQVDSQVTMMFWYRQQPGQSLTLIATANQGSEATYESGFVIDKFPISRPNLTFSTLTVSNMSPEDSSIYLCSVERTGGTNTEAFFGQGTRLTVV.

The chain joins TRBV4-1 to TRBJ1-1; unclear D gene. The V end was cut by 0 bases, the J end by 7 bases, with 9 bases between. The V gene's germline CDR1 is MGHRA and CDR2 YSYEKL. The length of the CDR3 is 13 residues. The CDR3, as DNA: TGCGCCAGCAGCCAAGAGAGGAACCTTGAAGCTTTCTTT. It specifies CASSQERNLEAFF.

The table lists this clone with a few counts. This specimen includes other DNA sequences encoding the same CDR3. This rearrangement joins TRBV30 to TRBJ2-3; the D is unclear. CDR3 length: 12 amino acids. V gave up 0 bases and J gave up 2 bases, with 3 bases separating them. Germline V gene data show CDR1 as GTSNPN and CDR2 as SVGIG (reference sequence). Here the CDR3 reads CAWSVLTDTQYF. For the CDR3, the DNA is TGTGCCTGGAGTGTCCTCACAGATACGCAGTATTTT.

This clone was counted only a few times. The chain uses TRBV7-2 and TRBJ1-5, with TRBD1 identical over 8 bases. Germline lookup yields CDR1 SGHTA and CDR2 FQGNSA. The trim removed 7 bases at V and 9 bases at J, leaving 5 bases unmatched. The CDR3 is 12 residues long. The CDR3 spells CASTVTGGPQHF. As DNA, the CDR3 is TGTGCCAGCACCGTTACAGGGGGGCCCCAGCATTTT.

In regard to this clone: The sample holds other DNA sequences that translate to the same CDR3. The chain has TRBV4-1 and TRBJ2-3; D remains unclear. Trimming removed 1 base from V and 6 bases from J, with 8 bases in between. The germline gives CDR1 MGHRA, CDR2 YSYEKL. The CDR3 covers 13 residues. In DNA form, the CDR3 reads TGCGCCAGCAGCCAAGCGGGCCTGGATACGCAGTATTTT. Its translation: CASSQAGLDTQYF.

The rearrangement joins TRBV20-1 to TRBJ1-2; 7 bases map to TRBD1. J was trimmed by 7 bases and V by 3 bases; bases with no gene match: 2. Germline values: CDR1 DFQATT, CDR2 SNEGSKA (reference sequence). This CDR3 region has 11 residues. The CDR3 region has the DNA TGCAGTGCTAGTCCAGGGGGTGGCTACACCTTC. Protein product: CSASPGGGYTF.

The genes are TRBV6-5 and TRBJ2-2; D is unresolved. Trimming shortened V by 2 bases and J by 0 bases, and 4 bases separated the two germline ends. CDR1 is MNHEY and CDR2 is SVGAGI in the germline V gene. CDR3 size: 14 residues. CDR3 DNA sequence: TGTGCCAGCAGTTACAGGTCGAACACCGGGGAGCTGTTTTTT. This sequence encodes CASSYRSNTGELFF.

The rearrangement joins TRBV11-2 to TRBJ1-1, with D possibly TRBD1 on 6 matching bases. Germline CDR1 SGHAT, CDR2 FQNNGV. CDR3 length equals 13 residues. V lost 4 bases and J 10 bases, leaving 16 bases between the germline ends. CDR3 protein: CASSSGQQGGAFF. The CDR3 DNA follows: TGTGCCAGCAGCTCAGGACAGCAGGGCGGAGCTTTCTTT.

This chain joins TRBV7-2 and TRBJ2-1, with TRBD1 matching over 8 bases. The CDR3 runs 15 residues. Trimming at V came to 1 base and at J to 5 bases, leaving 4 bases not matched to a gene. Germline-derived CDR1 and CDR2 are SGHTA and FQGNSA. CDR3 in amino acids: CASSLDQGAHNEQFF. In DNA form, the CDR3 reads TGTGCCAGCAGCTTAGACCAGGGGGCCCACAATGAGCAGTTCTTC.

The chain recombines TRBV6-5 with TRBJ1-1, with a weak D call TRBD1 (5 bases). V gave up 7 bases and J gave up 0 bases, with 15 bases separating them. Germline values: CDR1 MNHEY, CDR2 SVGAGI. This CDR3 comprises 15 residues. CDR3 DNA: TGTGCCAGCACCCGAAGTGGGGCCTTGAACACTGAAGCTTTCTTT. It is translated as CASTRSGALNTEAFF.

The V and J genes are TRBV4-1 and TRBJ1-2; 8 bases are shared with TRBD1. CDR3 size: 15 residues. Germline V gives CDR1 MGHRA, CDR2 YSYEKL. The trim removed 6 bases at V and 2 bases at J, leaving 8 bases unmatched. The CDR3 loop reads CASSHPGQANYGYTF. CDR3 nucleotides: TGCGCCAGCAGTCACCCGGGACAGGCCAACTATGGCTACACCTTC.

The gene calls are TRBV15 and TRBJ2-5; 7 positions agree with TRBD1. The CDR3 has 15 residues. V lost 0 bases, J lost 2 bases, and 3 bases stayed unmatched. In germline, CDR1 is LNHNV, CDR2 YYDKDF (reference sequence). The DNA of the CDR3 is TGTGCCACCAGCAGAGATCCCAGGGGGCAAGAGACCCAGTACTTC. Its protein is CATSRDPRGQETQYF.

This clone was counted between two and nine times. The chain combines TRBV30 with TRBJ2-7, with 8 bases matching TRBD2. The CDR3 extends over 13 amino acids. V trimming: 4 bases; J trimming: 3 bases; junction bases outside the gene matches: 5. Germline V lookup: CDR1 GTSNPN, CDR2 SVGIG (reference sequence). The CDR3 loop reads CAWTRGADYEQYF. The CDR3 nucleotides are TGTGCCTGGACGCGGGGGGCGGACTACGAGCAGTACTTC.

The chain carries TRBV7-2 and TRBJ1-1; no firm D call. The CDR3 has 12 amino acids. V lost 5 bases and J 1 base, leaving 5 bases between the germline ends. Germline-derived CDR1 and CDR2 are SGHTA and FQGNSA. Here the CDR3 DNA reads TGTGCCAGCAGCCACGGGAACACTGAAGCTTTCTTT. Translation: CASSHGNTEAFF.

This chain's CDR3 is CSVDWGGTEAFF. CDR3 DNA sequence: TGCAGCGTTGATTGGGGTGGGACTGAAGCTTTCTTT. V gene TRBV29-1 combines with J gene TRBJ1-1; the D is unclear. Germline-derived CDR1 and CDR2 are SQVTM and ANQGSEA. The CDR3 extends over 12 amino acids. V gave up 3 bases and J gave up 5 bases, with 10 bases separating them.

This clone was detected only a few times. The V call is TRBV7-2, the J call TRBJ2-3; 7 bases align to TRBD2. V was clipped by 2 bases and J by 8 bases; unmatched bases: 7. The CDR3 sequence is 14 residues long. The germline V gene encodes CDR1 SGHTA and CDR2 FQGNSA. CDR3 DNA sequence: TGTGCCAGCAGCTTAACTAGCGTGCGGGTTACGCAGTATTTT. This codes for CASSLTSVRVTQYF.

This chain joins TRBV15 and TRBJ2-1; no definite D call. Germline loops: CDR1 LNHNV, CDR2 YYDKDF (reference sequence). V was trimmed by 0 bases and J by 3 bases, leaving 12 bases between them. This CDR3 is built from 16 residues. The CDR3 nucleotides read TGTGCCACCAGCAGAGAGGGTCAGTGGGTCTACAATGAGCAGTTCTTC. This codes for CATSREGQWVYNEQFF.

The chain couples TRBV10-3 to TRBJ2-5; TRBD1 is a possible D gene (5 bases). The germline V and J ends were trimmed by 4 bases and 1 base, with 13 bases remaining between them. Germline CDR1 is ENHRY and CDR2 is SYGVKD. This CDR3 is 15 amino acids long. Written as DNA, the CDR3 is TGTGCCATCAGTGCCCAGGGTGGGTCCCAAGAGACCCAGTACTTC. Amino acid sequence: CAISAQGGSQETQYF.

The chain couples TRBV9 to TRBJ2-1; 14 nucleotides align to TRBD2. With V trimmed by 4 bases and J by 10 bases, 7 bases remained unmatched. CDR1 SGDLS and CDR2 YYNGEE come from the germline V gene. The CDR3 runs 15 residues. This CDR3 reads CASSHRLAGGREQFF. The CDR3 DNA reads as TGTGCCAGCAGCCACCGACTAGCGGGGGGGCGAGAGCAGTTCTTC.

The rearrangement joins TRBV30 to TRBJ1-3; tentatively, D is TRBD1 (6 bases). The germline gives CDR1 GTSNPN, CDR2 SVGIG (reference sequence). CDR3 length: 13 amino acids. V was shortened by 8 bases and J by 0 bases, with 11 bases between the two germline ends. The CDR3 DNA follows: TGTGCCGGGCAGGGGAGCTCTGGAAACACCATATATTTT. This sequence encodes CAGQGSSGNTIYF.

The chain is built from TRBV15 and TRBJ1-5; the match to TRBD1 covers 7 bases. Germline V gene sequence: CDR1 LNHNV, CDR2 YYDKDF (reference sequence). V was pared by 6 bases and J by 2 bases, with 7 bases of the junction left unmatched. The CDR3 runs 15 residues. CDR3 in amino acids: CATSYRQGRNQPQHF. Written as DNA, the CDR3 is TGTGCCACCAGTTACCGACAGGGTCGCAATCAGCCCCAGCATTTT.